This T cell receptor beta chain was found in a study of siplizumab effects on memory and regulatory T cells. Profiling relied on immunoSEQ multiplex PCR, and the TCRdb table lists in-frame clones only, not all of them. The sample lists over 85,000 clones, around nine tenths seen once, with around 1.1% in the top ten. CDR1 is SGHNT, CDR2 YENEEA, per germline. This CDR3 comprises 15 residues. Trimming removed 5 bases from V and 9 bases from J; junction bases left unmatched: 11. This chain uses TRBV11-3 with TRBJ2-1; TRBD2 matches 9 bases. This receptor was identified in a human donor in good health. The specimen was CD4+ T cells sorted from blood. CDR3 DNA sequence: TGTGCCAGCAGCCCAATTAGCGGGAGTTTGGGTGAGCAGTTCTTC. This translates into CASSPISGSLGEQFF.